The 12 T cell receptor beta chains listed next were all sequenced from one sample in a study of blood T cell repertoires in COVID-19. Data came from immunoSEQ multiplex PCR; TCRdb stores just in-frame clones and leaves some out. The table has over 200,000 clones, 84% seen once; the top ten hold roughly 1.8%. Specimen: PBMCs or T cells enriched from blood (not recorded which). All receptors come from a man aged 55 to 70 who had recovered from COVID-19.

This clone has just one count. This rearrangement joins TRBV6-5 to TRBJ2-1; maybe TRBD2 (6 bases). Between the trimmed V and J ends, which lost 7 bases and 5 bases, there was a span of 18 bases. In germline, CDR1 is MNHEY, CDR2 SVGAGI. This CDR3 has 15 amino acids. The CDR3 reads CASTRGGLPNNEQFF. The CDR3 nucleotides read TGTGCCAGCACCCGAGGAGGACTACCAAACAATGAGCAGTTCTTC.

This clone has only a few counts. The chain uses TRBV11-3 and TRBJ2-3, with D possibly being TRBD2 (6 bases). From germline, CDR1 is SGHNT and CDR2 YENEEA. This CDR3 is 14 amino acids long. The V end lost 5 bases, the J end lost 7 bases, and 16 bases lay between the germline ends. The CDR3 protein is CASSLGGPGNTQYF. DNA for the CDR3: TGTGCCAGCAGCCTGGGGGGACCCGGGAATACGCAGTATTTT.

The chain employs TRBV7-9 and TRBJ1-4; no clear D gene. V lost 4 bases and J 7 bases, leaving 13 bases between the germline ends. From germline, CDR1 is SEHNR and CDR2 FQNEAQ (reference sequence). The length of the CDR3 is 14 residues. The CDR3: CASSSGVWGEKLFF. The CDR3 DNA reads TGTGCCAGCAGCTCCGGGGTGTGGGGTGAAAAACTGTTTTTT.

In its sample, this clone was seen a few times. DNA for the CDR3: TGTGCCAGCAGCCAACCCGGGACTAGTCAGTTCGCAGATACGCAGTATTTT. Its translation is CASSQPGTSQFADTQYF. This chain joins TRBV3-1 (or the pseudogene TRBV3-2) and TRBJ2-3, with 8 bases identical to TRBD2. CDR1 is LGHDT and CDR2 is YNNKEL in the germline V gene (reference sequence). This CDR3 comprises 17 residues. V shed 2 bases and J 4 bases; nucleotides not matched to a gene: 11.

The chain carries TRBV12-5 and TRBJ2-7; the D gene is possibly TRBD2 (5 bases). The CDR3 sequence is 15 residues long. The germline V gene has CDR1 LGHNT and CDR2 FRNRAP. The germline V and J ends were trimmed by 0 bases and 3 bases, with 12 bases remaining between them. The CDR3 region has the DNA TGTGCTAGTGGTTTGGTACAATCGGGAAACTACGAGCAGTACTTC. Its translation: CASGLVQSGNYEQYF.

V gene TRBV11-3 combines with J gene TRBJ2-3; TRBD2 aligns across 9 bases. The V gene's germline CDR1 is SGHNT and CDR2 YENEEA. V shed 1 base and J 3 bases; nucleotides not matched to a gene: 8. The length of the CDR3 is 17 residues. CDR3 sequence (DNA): TGTGCCAGCAGCTTAGTAGCGGGCGGGGGGGCTACAGATACGCAGTATTTT. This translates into CASSLVAGGGATDTQYF.

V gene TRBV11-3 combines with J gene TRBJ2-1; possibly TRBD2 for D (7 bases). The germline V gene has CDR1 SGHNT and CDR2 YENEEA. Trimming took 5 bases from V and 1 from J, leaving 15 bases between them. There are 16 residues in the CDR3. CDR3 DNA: TGTGCCAGCAGCGTCCGGGGGGCCGGGTCCTACAATGAGCAGTTCTTC. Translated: CASSVRGAGSYNEQFF.

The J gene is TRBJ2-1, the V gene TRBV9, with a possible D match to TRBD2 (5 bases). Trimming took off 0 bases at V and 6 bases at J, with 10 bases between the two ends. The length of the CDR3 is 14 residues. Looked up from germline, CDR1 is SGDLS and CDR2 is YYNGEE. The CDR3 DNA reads TGTGCCAGCAGCGTAGCTACTAGGGTCAATGAGCAGTTCTTC. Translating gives CASSVATRVNEQFF.

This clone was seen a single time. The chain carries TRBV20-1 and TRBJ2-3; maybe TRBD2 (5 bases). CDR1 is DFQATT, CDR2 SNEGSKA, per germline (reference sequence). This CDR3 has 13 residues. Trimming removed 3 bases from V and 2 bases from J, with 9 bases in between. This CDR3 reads CSASGLSTDTQYF. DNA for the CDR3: TGCAGTGCTAGTGGACTGTCCACAGATACGCAGTATTTT.

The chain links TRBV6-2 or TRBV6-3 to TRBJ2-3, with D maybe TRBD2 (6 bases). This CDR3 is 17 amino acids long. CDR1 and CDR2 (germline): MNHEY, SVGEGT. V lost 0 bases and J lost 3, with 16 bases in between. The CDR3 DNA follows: TGTGCCAGCAGTTACTCCACTAGCTTTTTCCGTACAGATACGCAGTATTTT. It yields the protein CASSYSTSFFRTDTQYF.

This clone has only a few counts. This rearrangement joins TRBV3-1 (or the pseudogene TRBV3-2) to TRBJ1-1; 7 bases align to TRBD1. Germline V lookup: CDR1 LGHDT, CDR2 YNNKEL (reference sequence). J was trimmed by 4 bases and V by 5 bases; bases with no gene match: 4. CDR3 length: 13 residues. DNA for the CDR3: TGTGCCAGCAGCTCACAGGGGTTCACTGAAGCTTTCTTT. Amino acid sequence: CASSSQGFTEAFF.

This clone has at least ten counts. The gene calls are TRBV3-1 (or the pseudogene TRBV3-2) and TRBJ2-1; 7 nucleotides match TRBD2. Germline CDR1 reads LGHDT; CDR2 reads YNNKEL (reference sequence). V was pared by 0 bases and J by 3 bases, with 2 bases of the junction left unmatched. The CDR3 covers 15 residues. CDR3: CASSQEGLYYNEQFF. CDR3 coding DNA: TGTGCCAGCAGCCAAGAGGGACTATACTACAATGAGCAGTTCTTC.